This TCR beta chain derives from a study of type 1 and type 2 diabetes patients. Study details: Samples came from type 1 diabetic, type 2 diabetic or nondiabetic people, recruited in China.

This clonotype appeared a few times. Amplification started from genomic DNA. A primer set of 30 forward and 13 reverse primers amplified the CDR3. TCRdb analysed the multiplex PCR reads with MiXCR anew, one entry per CDR3 protein. The repertoire holds 250,000 or so distinct CDR3 sequences, with more than 45% as singletons. All diabetic donors were classified as either type 1 or type 2 diabetes. This sequence was found in a man younger than 35 with type 2 diabetes. The sequenced sample consisted of peripheral blood mononuclear cells (PBMCs).

Here the CDR3 reads CATSRGDQRDTGELFF. CDR3 DNA sequence: TGTGCCACCAGCAGAGGGGACCAGCGGGACACCGGGGAGCTGTTTTTT. V and J are TRBV15 and TRBJ2-2; possibly TRBD2 for D (6 bases). The V and J ends lost 1 base and 3 bases respectively, with 12 bases between them. Germline CDR1 and CDR2: LNHNV and YYDKDF (reference sequence). CDR3 length equals 16 residues.